The 28 T cell receptor beta chains below all came from one sample that was sequenced in a study of blood T cell repertoires in COVID-19. Generated by immunoSEQ multiplex PCR, the TCRdb table keeps only in-frame clones and is missing some. The sample has roughly 330,000 clones; approximately 89% are singletons. The sample comprised PBMCs or T cells enriched from blood (not recorded which). The receptor set was obtained from a woman in her 30s who had recovered from COVID-19.

The chain is built from TRBV5-1 and TRBJ1-6, with a weak D call TRBD1 (6 bases). Trimming took 1 base from V and 7 from J, leaving 15 bases between them. This CDR3 has 16 residues. Germline CDR1 SGHRS, CDR2 YFSETQ. The CDR3 bases are TGCGCCAGCAGCTTGTTTCTGGGGGCAAGGAATTCACCCCTCCACTTT. Amino acids: CASSLFLGARNSPLHF. Full variable domain (remainder filled in from reference TRBV5-1 and TRBJ1-6): KAGVTQTPRYLIKTRGQQVTLSCSPISGHRSVSWYQQTPGQGLQFLFEYFSETQRNKGNFPGRFSGRQFSNSRSEMNVSTLELGDSALYLCASSLFLGARNSPLHFGNGTRLTVT.

The chain recombines TRBV3-1 (or the pseudogene TRBV3-2) with TRBJ1-1; D is uncertain. The CDR3 totals 13 residues. Germline V gives CDR1 LGHDT, CDR2 YNNKEL (reference sequence). Trimming took 1 base from V and 4 from J, leaving 7 bases between them. The CDR3 reads CASSQVPSTEAFF. The DNA for the CDR3 is TGTGCCAGCAGCCAAGTCCCGAGCACTGAAGCTTTCTTT.

V is TRBV4-1 and J is TRBJ1-5; 7 bases line up with TRBD1. CDR3 length: 16 residues. Per the germline V gene, CDR1 is MGHRA and CDR2 is YSYEKL. After removal of 4 bases from V and 3 bases from J, the junction contained 9 bases not matched to a gene. CDR3: CASSLGWKGANQPQHF. The CDR3 DNA sequence: TGCGCCAGCAGCCTGGGGTGGAAGGGGGCCAATCAGCCCCAGCATTTT.

V and J are TRBV10-3 and TRBJ2-1; 8 nucleotides line up with TRBD2. Unmatched junction bases numbered 2, after V lost 5 bases and J lost 2 bases. This CDR3 contains 14 residues. Germline lookup yields CDR1 ENHRY and CDR2 SYGVKD. The CDR3 coding sequence is TGTGCCATCAGTACTAGCGGAACCTACAATGAGCAGTTCTTC. Protein: CAISTSGTYNEQFF.

This clone was observed a few times. This rearrangement joins TRBV7-9 to TRBJ1-1; 8 bases fit TRBD1. Germline lookup yields CDR1 SEHNR and CDR2 FQNEAQ (reference sequence). The V gene end was trimmed by 7 bases and the J gene end by 1 base; junction bases not matched to a gene: 8. CDR3 size: 15 residues. CDR3 in DNA: TGTGCCAGCATCATCCAGGGGGCTGGGAACACTGAAGCTTTCTTT. This gives the protein CASIIQGAGNTEAFF.

The chain combines TRBV6-5 with TRBJ1-2; D unclear. In germline, CDR1 is MNHEY, CDR2 SVGAGI. Trimming took 3 bases from V and 8 from J, leaving 16 bases between them. This CDR3 has 14 residues. CDR3 sequence reads: CASSYTSPGSGYTF. As DNA, the CDR3 is TGTGCCAGCAGTTATACGTCACCCGGTTCAGGCTACACCTTC.

This clone was seen once. The rearrangement joins TRBV9 to TRBJ2-3; 9 nucleotides match TRBD2. The CDR3 extends over 16 amino acids. CDR1 and CDR2 from the germline V gene are SGDLS and YYNGEE. V shed 4 bases, J shed 3 bases, and the junction held 9 bases outside the gene matches. CDR3 sequence: CASSPFSSGGTDTQYF. In DNA, the CDR3 is TGTGCCAGCAGCCCATTCTCAAGCGGGGGGACAGATACGCAGTATTTT.

The rearrangement links TRBV7-8 to TRBJ2-7, with a possible D match to TRBD2 (6 bases). CDR1 SGHVS and CDR2 FQNEAQ come from the germline V gene. The CDR3 is 13 amino acids. V lost 1 base, J lost 8 bases, and 12 bases lay in between. CDR3 bases: TGTGCCAGCAGCTTAGAGGAGGGAGTCAAGCAGTACTTC. Encoded protein: CASSLEEGVKQYF. The full variable domain, with the rest looked up from reference TRBV7-8 and TRBJ2-7, is GAGVSQSPRYKVAKRGQDVALRCDPISGHVSLFWYQQALGQGPEFLTYFQNEAQLDKSGLPSDRFFAERPEGSVSTLKIQRTQQEDSAVYLCASSLEEGVKQYFGPGTRLTVT.

This chain connects TRBV21-1 to TRBJ1-5; TRBD1, the table's D call, lacks a check against the DNA. TRBV21-1 is a pseudogene locus. This CDR3 spans 14 amino acids. CDR3 coding DNA: TGTGCCAGCAGCCGGGACAGGGACAATCAGCCCCAGCATTTT. This gives the protein CASSRDRDNQPQHF.

The chain links TRBV6-2 or TRBV6-3 to TRBJ2-3; 7 nucleotides align to TRBD2. J lost 6 bases, V lost 5 bases, and 8 bases had no gene match. The germline gives CDR1 MNHEY, CDR2 SVGEGT. The CDR3 is 14 residues long. CDR3: CASSGLAVLDTQYF. CDR3 nucleotide sequence: TGTGCCAGCAGTGGTCTAGCGGTCTTGGATACGCAGTATTTT.

The V gene is TRBV4-3, the J gene TRBJ1-6, with D possibly being TRBD1 (5 bases). Germline assignment: CDR1 LGHNA and CDR2 YSLEER. The CDR3 length is 16 residues. The V and J ends lost 6 bases and 0 bases respectively, with 12 bases between them. Written as DNA, the CDR3 is TGCGCCAGCAGGCTATACAGGAGCTCCTATAATTCACCCCTCCACTTT. Protein: CASRLYRSSYNSPLHF.

The chain joins TRBV29-1 to TRBJ1-4, with TRBD1 as a possible D gene (5 bases). Germline CDR1 reads SQVTM; CDR2 reads ANQGSEA. Trimming stripped 3 bases from V and 3 bases from J, with 11 bases between. The CDR3 is made up of 14 amino acids. CDR3: CSVEGGGSNEKLFF. For the CDR3, the DNA is TGCAGCGTTGAGGGGGGGGGATCTAATGAAAAACTGTTTTTT. Full variable domain (remainder filled in from reference TRBV29-1 and TRBJ1-4): SAVISQKPSRDICQRGTSLTIQCQVDSQVTMMFWYRQQPGQSLTLIATANQGSEATYESGFVIDKFPISRPNLTFSTLTVSNMSPEDSSIYLCSVEGGGSNEKLFFGSGTQLSVL.

J is TRBJ1-2 and V is TRBV6-1, with D uncertain. This CDR3 has 14 residues. CDR1 is MNHNS, CDR2 SASEGT, per germline. Trimming left V 3 bases short and J 6 bases short, with 14 bases between. The CDR3 spells CASSDSWRRNGYTF. DNA of the CDR3: TGTGCCAGCAGTGATTCTTGGAGAAGGAATGGCTACACCTTC.

The rearrangement joins TRBV19 to TRBJ1-2; 10 nucleotides align to TRBD1. V trimming: 6 bases; J trimming: 7 bases; junction bases outside the gene matches: 5. The CDR3 consists of 13 residues. CDR1 is LNHDA, CDR2 SQIVND, per germline (reference sequence). The DNA of the CDR3 is TGTGCCAGTAGGACAGGGGGCGCGACTGGCTACACCTTC. It yields the protein CASRTGGATGYTF.

The chain recombines TRBV6-6 with TRBJ1-4; TRBD1 matches 12 bases. The CDR3 has 17 residues. CDR1 and CDR2 (germline): MNHNY, SVGAGI (reference sequence). The J segment lost 7 bases and the V segment lost 5 bases, leaving 11 bases of the junction unmatched. In DNA form, the CDR3 reads TGTGCCAGCAGTCAGACCCGGGACAGGGGGCGGAGTGAAAAACTGTTTTTT. Protein sequence: CASSQTRDRGRSEKLFF.

V usage is TRBV2 and J usage is TRBJ2-5, with TRBD1 matching 10 bases. The CDR3 loop spans 15 amino acids. The germline V gene encodes CDR1 SNHLY and CDR2 FYNNEI. J gave up 5 bases and V 7 bases, and 10 bases lay outside the gene matches. The CDR3: CASMRTGGNFETQYF. DNA of the CDR3: TGTGCCAGCATGCGGACAGGGGGGAATTTCGAGACCCAGTACTTC.

V usage is TRBV7-2 and J usage is TRBJ1-1, with 10 bases matching TRBD1. The CDR3 is 15 residues long. Trimming cost V 5 bases and J 5 bases; bases outside gene matches: 8. Germline V CDR1 and CDR2: SGHTA, FQGNSA. The CDR3 nucleotides read TGTGCCAGCAGCCCCGACAGGGGGCGGGTTACTGAAGCTTTCTTT. Amino acid sequence: CASSPDRGRVTEAFF.

V is TRBV7-2 and J is TRBJ1-1; maybe TRBD1 (5 bases). The CDR3 has 15 amino acids. The germline V gene encodes CDR1 SGHTA and CDR2 FQGNSA. V lost 5 bases and J 1 base, leaving 14 bases between the germline ends. The CDR3 protein is CASSPPGGRNTEAFF. The DNA of the CDR3 is TGTGCCAGCAGCCCCCCTGGGGGGAGGAACACTGAAGCTTTCTTT.

The chain couples TRBV27 to TRBJ1-5; D is uncertain. Germline-derived CDR1 and CDR2 are MNHEY and SMNVEV (reference sequence). Trimming stripped 0 bases from V and 6 bases from J, with 9 bases between. This CDR3 region has 14 residues. The CDR3 is CASSLSVGSQPQHF. The CDR3 DNA reads TGTGCCAGCAGTTTATCTGTGGGCAGTCAGCCCCAGCATTTT.

The DNA for the CDR3 is TGTGCCAGTAGTATAGAGGCAGGGGGAGTCTATGGCTACACCTTC. This codes for CASSIEAGGVYGYTF. This chain links TRBV19 with TRBJ1-2; 7 bases line up with TRBD1. The germline CDR1 and CDR2 sequences are LNHDA and SQIVND (reference sequence). The length of the CDR3 is 15 residues. Germline trimming cut 0 bases from V and 4 bases from J; bases unmatched to any gene: 5.

The chain employs TRBV4-3 and TRBJ1-1; D call uncertain. Germline CDR1 and CDR2: LGHNA and YSLEER. The CDR3 contains 14 residues. V was shortened by 0 bases and J by 0 bases, with 5 bases between the two germline ends. As DNA, the CDR3 is TGCGCCAGCAGCCAAGACTCAGTGAACACTGAAGCTTTCTTT. Its translation is CASSQDSVNTEAFF.

The chain carries TRBV18 and TRBJ1-2, with TRBD1 matching 7 bases. V lost 5 bases and J lost 7; bases outside the gene matches: 16. The CDR3 runs to 16 residues. Germline V CDR1 and CDR2: KGHSH, LQKENI. The CDR3 protein is CASSTGVWEPIGGYTF. CDR3 bases: TGTGCCAGCTCAACAGGGGTATGGGAACCCATCGGTGGCTACACCTTC.

J is TRBJ2-5 and V is TRBV24-1; TRBD2 might be the D (6 bases). Trimming took off 4 bases at V and 1 base at J, with 18 bases between the two ends. Germline values: CDR1 KGHDR, CDR2 SFDVKD. The CDR3 spans 17 residues. This CDR3 is CATSDRGAGFAQETQYF. CDR3 coding DNA: TGTGCCACCAGTGACCGCGGGGCAGGGTTCGCCCAAGAGACCCAGTACTTC.

The chain employs TRBV5-8 and TRBJ1-2; tentatively, D is TRBD1 (6 bases). Trimming took 4 bases from V and 0 from J, leaving 16 bases between them. The CDR3 length is 16 residues. Germline loops: CDR1 SGHTS, CDR2 YDEGEE. The CDR3 spells CASSRLQGASNYGYTF. The CDR3 DNA is TGTGCCAGCAGCCGACTACAGGGCGCATCTAACTATGGCTACACCTTC.

The chain has TRBV3-1 (or the pseudogene TRBV3-2) and TRBJ1-1; the D is unclear. Trimming left V 2 bases short and J 8 bases short, with 12 bases between. Per germline, CDR1 LGHDT and CDR2 YNNKEL (reference sequence). CDR3 length: 13 amino acids. The CDR3 DNA reads as TGTGCCAGCAGCCAATTGGTGAACCGGGAAGCTTTCTTT. Amino acid sequence: CASSQLVNREAFF.

This chain connects TRBV10-3 to TRBJ2-2; 7 bases fit TRBD1. V trimming: 3 bases; J trimming: 0 bases; junction bases outside the gene matches: 7. Germline assignment: CDR1 ENHRY and CDR2 SYGVKD. CDR3 length: 17 amino acids. DNA of the CDR3: TGTGCCATCAGTGAACTCGGGACAGCATCGAACACCGGGGAGCTGTTTTTT. This translates into CAISELGTASNTGELFF.

This chain joins TRBV19 and TRBJ2-2; possibly TRBD1 for D (5 bases). Germline CDR1 LNHDA, CDR2 SQIVND (reference sequence). The length of the CDR3 is 15 residues. The V gene lost 6 bases and the J gene lost 6 bases, with 17 bases spanning the gap. The CDR3 region has the DNA TGTGCCAGTAGAGGGCAGGGAATAATATCCGGGGAGCTGTTTTTT. Its protein product is CASRGQGIISGELFF.

The V gene is TRBV6-5, the J gene TRBJ1-2, with a possible D match to TRBD1 (5 bases). This CDR3 has 12 amino acids. Germline CDR1 MNHEY, CDR2 SVGAGI. V was shortened by 7 bases and J by 6 bases, with 12 bases between the two germline ends. The CDR3 is CASNREGHGYTF. CDR3 in DNA: TGTGCCAGCAATCGGGAGGGGCATGGCTACACCTTC.